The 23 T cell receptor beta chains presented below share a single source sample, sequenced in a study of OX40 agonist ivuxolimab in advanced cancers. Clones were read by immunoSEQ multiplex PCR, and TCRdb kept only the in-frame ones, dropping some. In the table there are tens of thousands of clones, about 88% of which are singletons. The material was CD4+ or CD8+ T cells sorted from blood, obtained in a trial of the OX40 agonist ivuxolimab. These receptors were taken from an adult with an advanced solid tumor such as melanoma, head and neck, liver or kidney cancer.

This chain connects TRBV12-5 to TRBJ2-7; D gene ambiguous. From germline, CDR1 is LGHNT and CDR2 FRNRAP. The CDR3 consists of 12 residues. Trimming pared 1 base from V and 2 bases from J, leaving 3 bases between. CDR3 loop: CASGLDTYEQYF. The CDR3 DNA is TGTGCTAGTGGTTTGGACACCTACGAGCAGTACTTC.

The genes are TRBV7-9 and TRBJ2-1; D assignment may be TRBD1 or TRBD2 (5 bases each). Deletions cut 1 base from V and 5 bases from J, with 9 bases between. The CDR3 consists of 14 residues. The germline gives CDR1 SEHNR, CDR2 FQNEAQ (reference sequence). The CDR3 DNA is TGTGCCAGCAGCTTAGGGGACCCTAACAATGAGCAGTTCTTC. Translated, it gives CASSLGDPNNEQFF. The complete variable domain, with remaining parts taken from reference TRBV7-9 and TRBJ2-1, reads DTGVSQNPRHKITKRGQNVTFRCDPISEHNRLYWYRQTLGQGPEFLTYFQNEAQLEKSRLLSDRFSAERPKGSFSTLEIQRTEQGDSAMYLCASSLGDPNNEQFFGPGTRLTVL.

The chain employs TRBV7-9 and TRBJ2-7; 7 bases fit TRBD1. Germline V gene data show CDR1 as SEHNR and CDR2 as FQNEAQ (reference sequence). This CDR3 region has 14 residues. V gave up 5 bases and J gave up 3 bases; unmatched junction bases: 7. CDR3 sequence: CASSRQGTGYEQYF. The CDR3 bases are TGTGCCAGCAGCCGACAGGGTACGGGCTACGAGCAGTACTTC.

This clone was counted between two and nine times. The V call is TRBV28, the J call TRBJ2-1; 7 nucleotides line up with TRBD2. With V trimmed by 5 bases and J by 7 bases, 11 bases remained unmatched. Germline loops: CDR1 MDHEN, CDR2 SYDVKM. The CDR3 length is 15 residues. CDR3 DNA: TGTGCCAGCAGTGATGCAGCGGGGTGGGCAAATGAGCAGTTCTTC. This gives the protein CASSDAAGWANEQFF.

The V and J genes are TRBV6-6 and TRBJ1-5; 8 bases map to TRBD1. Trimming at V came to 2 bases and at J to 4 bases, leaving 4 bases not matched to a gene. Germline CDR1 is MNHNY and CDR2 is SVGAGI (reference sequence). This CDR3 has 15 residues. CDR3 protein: CASSYRTGGNQPQHF. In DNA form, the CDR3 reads TGTGCCAGCAGTTACAGAACAGGGGGGAATCAGCCCCAGCATTTT.

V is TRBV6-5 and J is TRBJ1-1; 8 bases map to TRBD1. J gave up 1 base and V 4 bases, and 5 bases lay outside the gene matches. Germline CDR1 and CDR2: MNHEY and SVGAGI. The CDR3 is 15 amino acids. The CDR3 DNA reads TGTGCCAGCAGTTTTGGACAGGGAGGGAACACTGAAGCTTTCTTT. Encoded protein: CASSFGQGGNTEAFF.

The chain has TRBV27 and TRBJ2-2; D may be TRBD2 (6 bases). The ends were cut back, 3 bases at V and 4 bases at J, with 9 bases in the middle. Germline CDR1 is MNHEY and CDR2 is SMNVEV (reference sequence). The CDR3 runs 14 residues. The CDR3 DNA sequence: TGTGCCAGCAGTTTTGCCGGGGGCACCGGGGAGCTGTTTTTT. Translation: CASSFAGGTGELFF.

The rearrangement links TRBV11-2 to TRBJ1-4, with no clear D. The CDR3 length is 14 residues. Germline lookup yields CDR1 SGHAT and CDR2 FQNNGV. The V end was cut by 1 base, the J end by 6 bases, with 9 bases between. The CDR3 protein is CASSLGVGHEKLFF. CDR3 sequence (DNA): TGTGCCAGCAGCTTAGGGGTAGGGCATGAAAAACTGTTTTTT.

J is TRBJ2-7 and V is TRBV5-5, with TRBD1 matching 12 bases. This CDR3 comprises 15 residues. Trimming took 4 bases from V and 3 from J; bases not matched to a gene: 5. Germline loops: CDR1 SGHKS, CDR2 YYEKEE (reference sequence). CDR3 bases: TGTGCCAGCAGCCTCGGGACAGGGGGCTTCTACGAGCAGTACTTC. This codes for CASSLGTGGFYEQYF.

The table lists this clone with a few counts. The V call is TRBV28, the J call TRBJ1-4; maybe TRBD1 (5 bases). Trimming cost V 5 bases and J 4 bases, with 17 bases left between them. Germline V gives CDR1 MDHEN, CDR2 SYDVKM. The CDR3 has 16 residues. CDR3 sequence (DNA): TGTGCCAGCAGTACCCACGGGGGGGGAGGTAATGAAAAACTGTTTTTT. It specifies CASSTHGGGGNEKLFF.

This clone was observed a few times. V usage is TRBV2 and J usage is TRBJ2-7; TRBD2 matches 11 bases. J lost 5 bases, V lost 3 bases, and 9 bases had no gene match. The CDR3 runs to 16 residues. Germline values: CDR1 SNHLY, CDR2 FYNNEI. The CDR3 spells CASSDILGTSGHEQYF. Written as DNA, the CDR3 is TGTGCCAGCAGTGACATACTGGGGACTAGCGGACACGAGCAGTACTTC.

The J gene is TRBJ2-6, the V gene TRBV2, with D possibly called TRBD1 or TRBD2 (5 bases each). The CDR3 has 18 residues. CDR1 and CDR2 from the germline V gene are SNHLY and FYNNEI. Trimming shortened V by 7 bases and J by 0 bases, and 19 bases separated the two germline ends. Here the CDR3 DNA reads TGTGCCAGCACCGTCCGGGACCGAAGCCTCTCTGGGGCCAACGTCCTGACTTTC. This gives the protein CASTVRDRSLSGANVLTF.

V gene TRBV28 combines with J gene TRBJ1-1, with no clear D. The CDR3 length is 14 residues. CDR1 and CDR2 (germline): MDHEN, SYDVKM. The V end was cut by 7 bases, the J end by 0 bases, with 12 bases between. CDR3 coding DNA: TGTGCCAGCAACCTAAGGGATTTGAACACTGAAGCTTTCTTT. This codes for CASNLRDLNTEAFF.

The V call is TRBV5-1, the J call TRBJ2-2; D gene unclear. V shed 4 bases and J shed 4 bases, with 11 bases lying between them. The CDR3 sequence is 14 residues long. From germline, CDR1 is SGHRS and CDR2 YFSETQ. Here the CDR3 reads CASSLQTSTGELFF. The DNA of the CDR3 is TGCGCCAGCAGCCTCCAGACCAGCACCGGGGAGCTGTTTTTT. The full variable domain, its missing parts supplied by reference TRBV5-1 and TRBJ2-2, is KAGVTQTPRYLIKTRGQQVTLSCSPISGHRSVSWYQQTPGQGLQFLFEYFSETQRNKGNFPGRFSGRQFSNSRSEMNVSTLELGDSALYLCASSLQTSTGELFFGEGSRLTVL.

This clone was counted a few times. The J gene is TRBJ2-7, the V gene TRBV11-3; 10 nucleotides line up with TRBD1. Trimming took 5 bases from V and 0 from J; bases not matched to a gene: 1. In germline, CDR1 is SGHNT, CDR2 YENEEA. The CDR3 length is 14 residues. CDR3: CASSRDRGSYEQYF. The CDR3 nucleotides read TGTGCCAGCAGCCGGGACAGGGGCTCCTACGAGCAGTACTTC.

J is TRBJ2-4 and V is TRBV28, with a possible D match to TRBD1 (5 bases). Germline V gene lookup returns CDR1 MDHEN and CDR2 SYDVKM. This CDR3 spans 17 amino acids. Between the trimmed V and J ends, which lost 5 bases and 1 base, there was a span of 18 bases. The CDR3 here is CASSPHQGVPAKNIQYF. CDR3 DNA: TGTGCCAGCAGTCCCCATCAGGGCGTTCCGGCCAAAAACATTCAGTACTTC.

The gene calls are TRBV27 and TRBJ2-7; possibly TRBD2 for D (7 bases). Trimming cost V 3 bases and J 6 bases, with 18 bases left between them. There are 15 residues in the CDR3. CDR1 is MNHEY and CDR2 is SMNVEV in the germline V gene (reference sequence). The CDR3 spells CASSFGGGVGSEQYF. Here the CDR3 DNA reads TGTGCCAGCAGTTTCGGAGGGGGGGTTGGGAGCGAGCAGTACTTC.

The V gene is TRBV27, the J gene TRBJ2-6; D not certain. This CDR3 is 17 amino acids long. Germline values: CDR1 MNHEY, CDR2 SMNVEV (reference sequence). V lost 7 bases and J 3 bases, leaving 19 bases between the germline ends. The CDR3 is CASTSFGVKGGANVLTF. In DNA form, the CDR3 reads TGTGCCAGCACTTCCTTCGGCGTCAAGGGTGGGGCCAACGTCCTGACTTTC.

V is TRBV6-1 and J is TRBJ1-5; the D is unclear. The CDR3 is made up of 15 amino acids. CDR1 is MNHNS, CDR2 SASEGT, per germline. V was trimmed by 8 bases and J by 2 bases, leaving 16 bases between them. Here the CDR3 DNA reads TGTGCCAGCGCTATCGGACCCTCGGGCAATCAGCCCCAGCATTTT. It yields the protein CASAIGPSGNQPQHF.

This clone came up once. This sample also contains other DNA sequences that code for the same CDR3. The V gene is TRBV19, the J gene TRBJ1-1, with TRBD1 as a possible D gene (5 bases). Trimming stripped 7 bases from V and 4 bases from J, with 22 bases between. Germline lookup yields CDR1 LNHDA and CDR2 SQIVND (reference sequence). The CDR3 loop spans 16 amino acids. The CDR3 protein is CASTLSGRGLGTEAFF. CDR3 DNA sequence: TGTGCCAGTACACTTTCCGGTAGGGGTTTGGGCACTGAAGCTTTCTTT.

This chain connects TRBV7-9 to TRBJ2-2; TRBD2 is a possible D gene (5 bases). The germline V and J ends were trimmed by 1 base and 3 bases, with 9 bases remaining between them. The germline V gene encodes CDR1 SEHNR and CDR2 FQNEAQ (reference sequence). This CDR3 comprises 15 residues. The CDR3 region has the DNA TGTGCCAGCAGCTTAGTACTAGGTCACACCGGGGAGCTGTTTTTT. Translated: CASSLVLGHTGELFF. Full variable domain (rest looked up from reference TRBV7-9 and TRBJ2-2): DTGVSQNPRHKITKRGQNVTFRCDPISEHNRLYWYRQTLGQGPEFLTYFQNEAQLEKSRLLSDRFSAERPKGSFSTLEIQRTEQGDSAMYLCASSLVLGHTGELFFGEGSRLTVL.

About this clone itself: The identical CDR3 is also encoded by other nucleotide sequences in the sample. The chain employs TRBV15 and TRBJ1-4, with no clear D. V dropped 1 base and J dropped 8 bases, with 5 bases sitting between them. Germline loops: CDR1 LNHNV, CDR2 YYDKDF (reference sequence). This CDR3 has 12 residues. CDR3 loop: CATSRGGEKLFF. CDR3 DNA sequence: TGTGCCACCAGCAGAGGAGGGGAAAAACTGTTTTTT.

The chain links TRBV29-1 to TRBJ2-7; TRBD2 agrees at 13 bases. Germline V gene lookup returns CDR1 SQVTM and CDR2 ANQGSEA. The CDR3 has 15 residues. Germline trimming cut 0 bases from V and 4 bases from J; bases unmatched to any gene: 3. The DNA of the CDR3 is TGCAGCGTTGAAGACCGACTAGCGGGAGGATACGAGCAGTACTTC. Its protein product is CSVEDRLAGGYEQYF.